The following is a TCR beta chain sequence with its context. This clonotype appeared a single time. What this receptor recognizes is not known. Per-base quality was not reported, and no clone a single base away is much larger than it. A read on its own is weak evidence. The 39 donors, aged about 6 to 95 years, were systemically healthy Caucasian individuals from Russia. About 10 milliliters of peripheral blood were drawn from each donor into EDTA-treated Vacutainer tubes. Ficoll-Paque density-gradient centrifugation was used to isolate PBMCs, with at least 7 million per sample. Trizol reagent was used to extract total RNA from the PBMCs, yielding at least 6 micrograms per sample. For every donor, flow cytometry on a PBMC aliquot measured the percentage of naive CD45RAhigh/CD27high T cells. The record originates from a study of blood T cells in healthy people across ages (dated by TCRdb to the mid-2010s). As for the study more broadly: In model experiments, template switching captured roughly one uniquely barcoded TCR beta cDNA molecule for every two T cells. Donors were grouped into four age groups: young (average roughly 17 years), middle-aged (39), aged (around 56) and long-lived (around 80). Donors of different ages were randomly distributed across sequencing lanes to avoid experimental bias. To track age-related changes in TCR beta repertoire diversity, the study relied on deep sequencing normalized with unique cDNA molecular identifiers. Two additional independent replicas of 1 million unique cDNA reads from the same blood draw were analyzed for two donors (one aged 18 to 29 and one aged 80 or older). Broader findings and caveats from the paper: Conclusive comparison of naive and antigen-experienced compartments was prevented by the profiling of bulk unsorted PBMCs. Because donor CMV infection status was unknown, age-related changes in expanded clonotypes were potentially confounded. There was a strong correlation between observed TCR beta diversity and the percentage of naive T cells measured by flow cytometry. Observed TCR beta diversity per million T cells fell roughly linearly with age, and a significant reduction was already apparent by age roughly 41. Estimates of total diversity based on one million sequenced T cells were considered lower bounds and underestimates. Compared with the aged group, the long-lived group had more naive CD4+ T cells, fewer expanded clones and increased TCR diversity, suggesting age selection.

Receptors were amplified or captured by 5' RACE. Sequencing relied on an Illumina HiSeq 2500. A second PCR of roughly 6 to 11 cycles was run with a J-beta primer mix and a sample-barcoded 5' primer. Each TCR beta cDNA molecule received a unique molecular identifier from a template-switch 5' adaptor carrying 12 random nucleotides. At least 2.5 million CDR3-containing paired-end reads were obtained from each sample. The Mint cDNA synthesis kit, primed by a TRBC-specific oligonucleotide, was used to synthesize first-strand cDNA from all RNA. Following uracil-DNA glycosylase treatment, a first 18-cycle PCR with universal primers M1SS and BC2_uni_R was performed on all cDNA. The study's processing was this. Normalization of each sample was performed by random selection of 1 million high-quality reads, each carrying a distinct molecular identifier. Reads with shared molecular identifiers were discarded instead of being binned into consensus sequences. MiTCR, set to a Q25 quality threshold and the strictest error-elimination algorithm, was used for CDR3 identification, clonotype clustering and error correction. Lower-bound total TCR beta diversity was estimated with a nonparametric unseen species model using Euler transformation. TCRdb redid the processing of the public reads, applying fastp at Q25 and MiXCR, and retained in-frame beta chains. Rows matching on CDR3 protein sequence are summarized as one entry with the most common DNA and genes. TCRdb's processing, not the authors', yielded these V and J calls. Present in this sample are approximately 730,000 distinct CDR3 sequences, about 48% of which were seen just once. About 42% of the sample belongs to the ten largest clones.

The CDR3 holds 14 amino acids from the cysteine to the phenylalanine. Only the CDR3 portion is preserved as DNA: 42 bases, with reading frame beginning at the first base. V is pared back by 6 bases and J by 5 bases, with 13 bases lying between the germline termini. The sequence came from a man older than 75 in good health. Sequencing was carried out using blood. This chain joins TRBV12-3 or TRBV12-4 to TRBJ1-4; TRBD1 is a weak D gene call, 6 bases matching. The encoded CDR3 is CASRPGARNEKLFF. The DNA sequence follows: TGTGCCAGCAGACCAGGGGCCAGAAATGAAAAACTGTTTTTT.